The 20 T cell receptor beta chains given below trace back to one sample, sequenced in a study of blood T cell repertoires in COVID-19. TCRdb's table, derived via immunoSEQ multiplex PCR, lists solely in-frame clones and lacks some. This table has roughly 220,000 clones, around 84% appearing once. Sequencing used peripheral blood. Receptors were obtained from a man younger than 45 with active or convalescent COVID-19.

The sample holds a few counts of this clone. The chain recombines TRBV18 with TRBJ1-4; D remains unclear. Germline-derived CDR1 and CDR2 are KGHSH and LQKENI. Trimming removed 1 base at V and 5 bases at J, with 5 bases between. The CDR3 runs 13 residues. CDR3 coding DNA: TGTGCCAGCTCACCACAAGCAAATGAAAAACTGTTTTTT. This encodes CASSPQANEKLFF.

This chain connects TRBV7-9 to TRBJ1-2, with D tentatively TRBD1 (5 bases). The CDR3 consists of 14 residues. Trimming removed 5 bases from V and 1 base from J, with 11 bases in between. Germline CDR1 reads SEHNR; CDR2 reads FQNEAQ (reference sequence). CDR3 in DNA: TGTGCCAGCAGCATTCACCAGGGTAACTATGGCTACACCTTC. As protein: CASSIHQGNYGYTF.

The chain joins TRBV29-1 to TRBJ2-1; 9 positions match TRBD1. The CDR3 has 17 residues. The junction had 14 bases not matched to a gene; V was cut back by 7 bases and J by 1 base. CDR1 and CDR2 from the germline V gene are SQVTM and ANQGSEA. The CDR3: CSAIGQGTPLSYNEQFF. CDR3 DNA: TGCAGCGCAATCGGACAGGGGACCCCACTTTCCTACAATGAGCAGTTCTTC.

The chain uses TRBV28 and TRBJ1-1, with 7 bases lining up with TRBD1. Germline CDR1 and CDR2: MDHEN and SYDVKM. With 6 bases clipped from V and 2 bases from J, the junction kept 6 bases outside the gene matches. The CDR3 covers 14 residues. In DNA, the CDR3 is TGTGCCAGCAGCCCCGGGACAGCTAACACTGAAGCTTTCTTT. It is translated as CASSPGTANTEAFF.

The V call is TRBV2, the J call TRBJ1-5; TRBD1 matches 9 bases. The germline gives CDR1 SNHLY, CDR2 FYNNEI. The junction had 11 bases not matched to a gene; V was cut back by 11 bases and J by 9 bases. This CDR3 has 13 residues. The CDR3 here is CASGTGTTTPQHF. The CDR3 DNA reads TGTGCCTCTGGGACAGGGACAACGACGCCCCAGCATTTT.

This clone was found once. The gene calls are TRBV10-3 and TRBJ2-7, with 8 bases identical to TRBD2. The CDR3 loop spans 13 amino acids. Losses at the gene ends were 5 bases for V and 7 bases for J; bases not matched to a gene: 7. CDR1 and CDR2 from the germline V gene are ENHRY and SYGVKD. CDR3 DNA: TGTGCCATCAGTACCGGGACGGGGGGGGAGCAGTACTTC. Encoded protein: CAISTGTGGEQYF.

J is TRBJ2-1 and V is TRBV7-9; weak D call: TRBD1 (5 bases). In germline, CDR1 is SEHNR, CDR2 FQNEAQ (reference sequence). This CDR3 has 15 amino acids. V was shortened by 4 bases and J by 0 bases, with 10 bases between the two germline ends. The CDR3 loop is CASSSGQHSYNEQFF. The CDR3 bases are TGTGCCAGCAGCTCCGGACAACACTCCTACAATGAGCAGTTCTTC.

This clone has only one observation. The V call is TRBV29-1, the J call TRBJ2-3, with 8 bases identical to TRBD1. The CDR3 loop spans 14 amino acids. The germline V gene encodes CDR1 SQVTM and CDR2 ANQGSEA. Trimming took 6 bases from V and 0 from J; bases not matched to a gene: 5. For the CDR3, the DNA is TGCAGCGTAGGGACAGGCACTAGCACAGATACGCAGTATTTT. Its translation: CSVGTGTSTDTQYF.

The CDR3 here is CAWSPPWGYDSEQFF. CDR3 DNA sequence: TGTGCCTGGAGCCCCCCATGGGGATACGACAGTGAGCAGTTCTTC. The rearrangement joins TRBV30 to TRBJ2-1; the D gene is possibly TRBD1 (5 bases). CDR3 length equals 15 residues. CDR1 is GTSNPN, CDR2 SVGIG, per germline (reference sequence). The V end was cut by 3 bases, the J end by 9 bases, with 21 bases between.

The chain joins TRBV5-1 to TRBJ2-2, with TRBD2 as a possible D gene (5 bases). The germline V gene has CDR1 SGHRS and CDR2 YFSETQ. The germline V and J ends were trimmed by 5 bases and 1 base, with 9 bases remaining between them. The CDR3 has 14 amino acids. CDR3 region: CASRFGENTGELFF. The CDR3, as DNA: TGCGCCAGCAGATTCGGGGAGAACACCGGGGAGCTGTTTTTT.

The V gene is TRBV3-1 (or the pseudogene TRBV3-2), the J gene TRBJ2-7, with 8 bases matching TRBD2. The trim removed 1 base at V and 8 bases at J, leaving 16 bases unmatched. In germline, CDR1 is LGHDT, CDR2 YNNKEL (reference sequence). CDR3 length: 17 amino acids. Here the CDR3 reads CASSQGGGELAERKQYF. The CDR3 nucleotides are TGTGCCAGCAGCCAAGGGGGAGGGGAACTAGCGGAGCGCAAGCAGTACTTC.

The rearrangement joins TRBV10-1 to TRBJ2-3; 7 bases align to TRBD2. The CDR3 runs to 15 residues. The germline V gene has CDR1 WNHNN and CDR2 SYGVQD (reference sequence). V was pared by 2 bases and J by 2 bases, with 4 bases of the junction left unmatched. DNA for the CDR3: TGCGCCAGCAGTGAGGTTGCGGGGGACACAGATACGCAGTATTTT. This translates into CASSEVAGDTDTQYF.

CDR3 loop: CSAPGGYEQYF. In nucleotides, the CDR3 is TGCAGTGCCCCCGGGGGGTACGAGCAGTACTTC. The chain combines TRBV20-1 with TRBJ2-7, with TRBD2 matching 7 bases. The CDR3 has 11 amino acids. The germline gives CDR1 DFQATT, CDR2 SNEGSKA (reference sequence). The ends lost 6 bases at V and 4 bases at J; junction bases unmatched: 3.

The chain has TRBV4-3 and TRBJ1-1; D remains ambiguous. Looked up from germline, CDR1 is LGHNA and CDR2 is YSLEER. V dropped 1 base and J dropped 1 base, with 10 bases sitting between them. The CDR3 is made up of 15 amino acids. CDR3 DNA sequence: TGCGCCAGCAGCCAAGTTACGGGAAGGAACACTGAAGCTTTCTTT. Translation: CASSQVTGRNTEAFF.

This clone appeared a single time. The chain joins TRBV3-1 (or the pseudogene TRBV3-2) to TRBJ2-1; 9 nucleotides agree with TRBD2. The V segment lost 8 bases and the J segment 9 bases; nucleotides outside the gene matches: 29. Per germline, CDR1 LGHDT and CDR2 YNNKEL (reference sequence). The CDR3 is 20 amino acids. The DNA for the CDR3 is TGTGCCAGCGCCGGTCCGAGCGGGGGGCCCTGGGGACGTATCGACGGTGAGCAGTTCTTC. It is translated as CASAGPSGGPWGRIDGEQFF.

V is TRBV5-1 and J is TRBJ2-2, with 7 bases identical to TRBD2. Germline V gene lookup returns CDR1 SGHRS and CDR2 YFSETQ. V gave up 4 bases and J gave up 2 bases; unmatched junction bases: 8. The CDR3 consists of 16 residues. This CDR3 is CASSAPGLPNTGELFF. The CDR3 nucleotides read TGCGCCAGCAGCGCACCGGGACTACCTAACACCGGGGAGCTGTTTTTT.

The J gene is TRBJ1-6, the V gene TRBV6-5; D possibly corresponds to TRBD1 (6 bases). The CDR3 totals 11 residues. The V end was cut by 11 bases, the J end by 6 bases, with 8 bases between. CDR1 MNHEY and CDR2 SVGAGI come from the germline V gene. CDR3 sequence reads: CAAGVNSPLHF. The CDR3, as DNA: TGTGCCGCAGGGGTTAATTCACCCCTCCACTTT.

The table lists this clone with a few counts. V and J are TRBV28 and TRBJ2-4; 10 nucleotides match TRBD1. The CDR3 spans 18 residues. Germline values: CDR1 MDHEN, CDR2 SYDVKM. J gave up 7 bases and V 6 bases, and 18 bases lay outside the gene matches. The DNA for the CDR3 is TGTGCCAGCAGCAATCTACGGGACAGGGGCTCGTACTCCAACATTCAGTACTTC. It codes for CASSNLRDRGSYSNIQYF.

The rearrangement joins TRBV2 to TRBJ1-2; weak D call: TRBD1 (6 bases). Germline V lookup: CDR1 SNHLY, CDR2 FYNNEI. The CDR3 is 13 residues long. Trimming shortened V by 6 bases and J by 8 bases, and 16 bases separated the two germline ends. The CDR3: CASRLLTGGGYTF. The DNA of the CDR3 is TGTGCCAGCAGGCTCTTGACTGGGGGCGGCTACACCTTC. The whole variable domain, filled in from reference TRBV2 and TRBJ1-2, reads EPEVTQTPSHQVTQMGQEVILRCVPISNHLYFYWYRQILGQKVEFLVSFYNNEISEKSEIFDDQFSVERPDGSNFTLKIRSTKLEDSAMYFCASRLLTGGGYTFGSGTRLTVV.

CDR3 DNA sequence: TGTGCCAGCAGCCCTCGGGGGGCGGGCACCGGGGAGCTGTTTTTT. Protein: CASSPRGAGTGELFF. The V gene is TRBV7-9, the J gene TRBJ2-2, with a weak D call TRBD2 (7 bases). Looked up from germline, CDR1 is SEHNR and CDR2 is FQNEAQ (reference sequence). The CDR3 has 15 residues. Trimming removed 5 bases at V and 4 bases at J, with 14 bases between.